These 8 T cell receptor beta chains share one sample of origin, sequenced in a study of shared clonotypes between healthy human individuals. Naive CD8 cells, CD45RO-negative and positively selected for CCR7, excluded terminally differentiated effector memory CD45RA+ cells. The protocol was immunoSEQ multiplex PCR, while the TCRdb copy is restricted to in-frame clones and leaves out a portion. The sample holds millions of clones, about 92% seen once. Input material: naive CD8+ T cells from PBMCs. The receptors come from a man aged 18 to 35 in good health. Some clones in this sample may be carry-over from other donors' samples.

This clone is termed medium-sized. This chain connects TRBV19 to TRBJ1-2; D is perhaps TRBD1 (6 bases). The V end lost 7 bases, the J end lost 6 bases, and 12 bases lay between the germline ends. Germline V gene data show CDR1 as LNHDA and CDR2 as SQIVND (reference sequence). CDR3 length: 12 residues. The CDR3 sequence: CASMNRVDGYTF. CDR3 in DNA: TGTGCCAGTATGAACAGGGTCGATGGCTACACCTTC.

V gene TRBV7-8 combines with J gene TRBJ1-5; 7 nucleotides agree with TRBD1. The CDR3 is 16 residues long. J lost 6 bases, V lost 0 bases, and 8 bases had no gene match. The germline V gene encodes CDR1 SGHVS and CDR2 FQNEAQ. The CDR3 sequence is CASSLASGGSSQPQHF. The CDR3 nucleotides are TGTGCCAGCAGCTTAGCTTCAGGGGGATCAAGTCAGCCCCAGCATTTT.

V and J are TRBV28 and TRBJ2-1; D is undetermined. Trimming pared 1 base from V and 0 bases from J, leaving 10 bases between. In germline, CDR1 is MDHEN, CDR2 SYDVKM. The length of the CDR3 is 16 residues. CDR3 protein: CASSLSRGPSYNEQFF. In DNA, the CDR3 is TGTGCCAGCAGTTTATCGCGCGGTCCCTCCTACAATGAGCAGTTCTTC.

The chain joins TRBV6-6 to TRBJ2-7; 11 nucleotides align to TRBD2. There are 15 residues in the CDR3. The germline gives CDR1 MNHNY, CDR2 SVGAGI (reference sequence). V gave up 6 bases and J gave up 1 base; unmatched junction bases: 5. The CDR3 is CASSPLAGGSYEQYF. CDR3 nucleotide sequence: TGTGCCAGCAGCCCCCTAGCGGGAGGTTCCTACGAGCAGTACTTC.

This clone has just a few counts. The rearrangement uses TRBV6-1 and TRBJ2-7, with 7 bases lining up with TRBD2. Trimming removed 5 bases from V and 7 bases from J; junction bases left unmatched: 5. The CDR3 totals 12 residues. Germline CDR1 MNHNS, CDR2 SASEGT. The CDR3 nucleotides read TGTGCCAGCAGTACGGGAGGCGGGGAGCAGTACTTC. Translating gives CASSTGGGEQYF.

Turning to this clone: The sample contains more than one DNA sequence encoding this CDR3. This chain uses TRBV6-6 with TRBJ2-7, with unresolved D. CDR1 MNHNY and CDR2 SVGAGI come from the germline V gene (reference sequence). V lost 0 bases to trimming and J lost 7 bases, with 7 bases between them. The CDR3 covers 12 residues. The CDR3 reads CASSYSVGEQYF. The CDR3 nucleotides read TGTGCCAGCAGTTACTCAGTCGGGGAGCAGTACTTC.

The rearrangement links TRBV19 to TRBJ1-5; D may be TRBD1 (6 bases). The germline CDR1 and CDR2 sequences are LNHDA and SQIVND (reference sequence). The V and J ends lost 3 bases and 1 base respectively, with 19 bases between them. CDR3 length equals 18 residues. CDR3 region: CASSIGGLEWGSNQPQHF. For the CDR3, the DNA is TGTGCCAGTAGTATCGGGGGGCTCGAGTGGGGAAGCAATCAGCCCCAGCATTTT.

This sequence joins TRBV7-8 and TRBJ2-1; 8 bases align to TRBD2. Germline-derived CDR1 and CDR2 are SGHVS and FQNEAQ. Trimming removed 5 bases from V and 2 bases from J; junction bases left unmatched: 14. CDR3 length equals 18 residues. This CDR3 is CASSPRGRRGATYNEQFF. The CDR3 nucleotides read TGTGCCAGCAGCCCACGGGGGAGGCGGGGGGCCACCTACAATGAGCAGTTCTTC.